These T cell receptor beta chains were read from a single sample in a study of OX40 agonist ivuxolimab in advanced cancers. Assay: immunoSEQ multiplex PCR; the TCRdb copy retains only in-frame clones and omits some. The sample shows approximately 35,000 clones, around 83% of them seen only once. The sequencing used CD4+ or CD8+ T cells sorted from blood, collected in a trial of the OX40 agonist ivuxolimab. The receptor source for this set is an adult with an advanced solid tumor such as melanoma, head and neck, liver or kidney cancer. Each CDR3 is given without its conserved first and last residue.

TRBJ2-7 TRBV10-2 ASSESTSVTGEQY
TRBJ2-2 TRBV18 ASSHAQGKNTGELF
TRBJ2-3 TRBV28 ASTRPGGAQY
TRBJ2-7 TRBV13 ASSLAGASFEQY
TRBJ1-6 TRBV2 ASSLTLIISPLH
TRBJ1-1 TRBV5-1 ASSLAVGDTEAF
TRBJ2-7 TRBV18 ASAINMGEQY
TRBJ1-5 TRBV21-1 ASSKGARPVDDSNQPQH
TRBJ1-1 TRBV6-1 ASSLDRVPF
TRBJ2-5 TRBV20-1 SARDFTQY
TRBJ1-3 TRBV5-4 ASSLYGGGVSGNTIY
TRBJ1-6 TRBV14 ASNGAGGSPLH
TRBJ1-1 TRBV2 ASSEAQGLTEAF
TRBJ2-1 TRBV25-1 ASSESGGASYNEQF
TRBJ2-3 TRBV5-1 ASSLGLARTDTQY
TRBJ1-6 TRBV5-1 ASSLSTGGTSPLH
TRBJ2-7 TRBV7-9 ASSSDRGRTTYEQY